Below, 31 T cell receptor beta chains from the same sample are listed, as sequenced in a study of cytomegalovirus exposure and HLA in healthy donors. Primers for the PCR totalled 60 Vbeta and 13 Jbeta. Clones were sequenced by immunoSEQ multiplex PCR, and TCRdb holds only the in-frame ones, with some missing. Seen here are tens of thousands of clones, around 74% observed once, and the top ten hold more than 4.5%. Sequenced input: PBMCs. The receptors were gathered from a male donor in good health and CMV-seropositive.

J is TRBJ1-1 and V is TRBV11-2; D remains unclear. Trimming stripped 5 bases from V and 8 bases from J, with 18 bases between. CDR3 length: 14 amino acids. Looked up from germline, CDR1 is SGHAT and CDR2 is FQNNGV. CDR3 DNA sequence: TGTGCCAGCAGCCTTATGGGTGCGGCAACGGAAGCTTTCTTT. Its protein is CASSLMGAATEAFF.

The J gene is TRBJ1-6, the V gene TRBV5-1, with D possibly TRBD1 on 6 matching bases. Germline CDR1 is SGHRS and CDR2 is YFSETQ. V was cut by 4 bases and J by 6 bases, with 23 bases left in between. This CDR3 is built from 18 residues. The CDR3 nucleotides are TGCGCCAGCAGCGCCGGACACAGGGAACTTCGGGGTAATTCACCCCTCCACTTT. It translates to CASSAGHRELRGNSPLHF. The complete variable domain, with remaining parts taken from reference TRBV5-1 and TRBJ1-6, reads KAGVTQTPRYLIKTRGQQVTLSCSPISGHRSVSWYQQTPGQGLQFLFEYFSETQRNKGNFPGRFSGRQFSNSRSEMNVSTLELGDSALYLCASSAGHRELRGNSPLHFGNGTRLTVT.

The chain links TRBV4-3 to TRBJ2-5; D might be TRBD2 (6 bases). Trimming removed 0 bases at V and 4 bases at J, with 18 bases between. The CDR3 contains 17 residues. From germline, CDR1 is LGHNA and CDR2 YSLEER. The CDR3 loop is CASSQEVRGAPRETQYF. The DNA for the CDR3 is TGCGCCAGCAGCCAAGAGGTTCGCGGGGCCCCGAGAGAGACCCAGTACTTC.

The genes are TRBV7-9 and TRBJ2-5, with 8 positions matching TRBD1. Germline assignment: CDR1 SEHNR and CDR2 FQNEAQ (reference sequence). Trimming at V came to 4 bases and at J to 5 bases, leaving 9 bases not matched to a gene. The CDR3 has 15 residues. DNA for the CDR3: TGTGCCAGCAGCTGGGTGACAGGGGCGGGGGAGACCCAGTACTTC. It is translated as CASSWVTGAGETQYF.

The J gene is TRBJ1-2, the V gene TRBV28; TRBD1 matches at 12 bases. V shed 6 bases, J shed 5 bases, and the junction held 10 bases outside the gene matches. The germline V gene encodes CDR1 MDHEN and CDR2 SYDVKM. The CDR3 loop spans 16 amino acids. The CDR3 loop reads CASRGTGGSPKYGYTF. The CDR3 DNA reads as TGTGCCAGCAGGGGGACAGGGGGCAGTCCCAAATATGGCTACACCTTC.

V gene TRBV15 combines with J gene TRBJ2-2; D perhaps matches TRBD2 (5 bases). The CDR3 contains 17 residues. Germline V gene sequence: CDR1 LNHNV, CDR2 YYDKDF (reference sequence). Trimming left V 3 bases short and J 1 base short, with 15 bases between. The CDR3 protein is CATSRPELAGNTGELFF. The CDR3 DNA sequence: TGTGCCACCAGCAGGCCCGAGTTGGCGGGGAACACCGGGGAGCTGTTTTTT.

This clone is a singleton in its sample. The V call is TRBV6-1, the J call TRBJ2-2; D possibly corresponds to TRBD2 (6 bases). Germline values: CDR1 MNHNS, CDR2 SASEGT. This CDR3 comprises 13 residues. V was trimmed by 11 bases and J by 5 bases, leaving 15 bases between them. This chain's CDR3 is CAGAAGWTGELFF. CDR3 sequence (DNA): TGTGCCGGGGCGGCGGGGTGGACCGGGGAGCTGTTTTTT.

The chain carries TRBV5-1 and TRBJ2-1, with 10 nucleotides matching TRBD2. This CDR3 contains 16 residues. Germline V gene sequence: CDR1 SGHRS, CDR2 YFSETQ. The V and J ends lost 1 base and 4 bases, in that order; junction bases with no gene match: 5. In nucleotides, the CDR3 is TGCGCCAGCAGCTTGAATAGCGGGGGGCTATACAATGAGCAGTTCTTC. As protein: CASSLNSGGLYNEQFF.

CDR3 protein: CSVEAGRGDTQYF. CDR3 coding DNA: TGCAGCGTTGAAGCGGGGCGGGGAGATACGCAGTATTTT. The chain carries TRBV29-1 and TRBJ2-3; tentative D call: TRBD2 (6 bases). The CDR3 consists of 13 residues. Germline V CDR1 and CDR2: SQVTM, ANQGSEA. V lost 1 base to trimming and J lost 5 bases, with 10 bases between them.

The rearrangement uses TRBV9 and TRBJ2-3, with D perhaps TRBD2 (7 bases). This CDR3 contains 14 residues. Germline values: CDR1 SGDLS, CDR2 YYNGEE. Between the trimmed V and J ends, which lost 6 bases and 6 bases, there was a span of 17 bases. The CDR3 reads CASNPGGLIDTQYF. The CDR3 DNA sequence: TGTGCCAGCAACCCGGGGGGCCTTATTGATACGCAGTATTTT.

The chain employs TRBV5-1 and TRBJ2-5, with 8 positions matching TRBD1. Germline lookup yields CDR1 SGHRS and CDR2 YFSETQ. The CDR3 totals 15 residues. V was clipped by 2 bases and J by 4 bases; unmatched bases: 7. The CDR3 DNA reads TGCGCCAGCAGCTTACAGGGGGGATCGGGAGAGACCCAGTACTTC. Protein product: CASSLQGGSGETQYF.

The chain recombines TRBV30 with TRBJ2-6, with D possibly matching TRBD1 (5 bases). Trimming shortened V by 4 bases and J by 0 bases, and 19 bases separated the two germline ends. The CDR3 is 18 residues long. Germline CDR1 and CDR2: GTSNPN and SVGIG (reference sequence). CDR3 amino acids: CAWTPVGAPLSGANVLTF. Here the CDR3 DNA reads TGTGCCTGGACCCCCGTTGGGGCCCCCCTCTCTGGGGCCAACGTCCTGACTTTC. Variable domain in full (rest from reference TRBV30 and TRBJ2-6): SQTIHQWPATLVQPVGSPLSLECTVEGTSNPNLYWYRQAAGRGLQLLFYSVGIGQISSEVPQNLSASRPQDRQFILSSKKLLLSDSGFYLCAWTPVGAPLSGANVLTFGAGSRLTVL.

The chain employs TRBV29-1 and TRBJ2-1; D might be TRBD1 (6 bases). CDR1 and CDR2 from the germline V gene are SQVTM and ANQGSEA. This CDR3 contains 13 residues. The ends were cut back, 6 bases at V and 0 bases at J, with 9 bases in the middle. The CDR3 DNA reads as TGCAGCGTGGGACATTTCTCCTACAATGAGCAGTTCTTC. Amino acids: CSVGHFSYNEQFF.

The genes are TRBV2 and TRBJ2-3; D may be TRBD2 (5 bases). Germline V gives CDR1 SNHLY, CDR2 FYNNEI. Trimming pared 0 bases from V and 8 bases from J, leaving 15 bases between. There are 15 residues in the CDR3. The DNA of the CDR3 is TGTGCCAGCAGTGAAGCGCCCAGCGGCCCGTCTACGCAGTATTTT. This codes for CASSEAPSGPSTQYF.

This sequence joins TRBV28 and TRBJ1-5, with D unresolved. This CDR3 has 12 residues. The V end lost 6 bases, the J end lost 5 bases, and 8 bases lay between the germline ends. Germline V gives CDR1 MDHEN, CDR2 SYDVKM. The CDR3 DNA reads as TGTGCCAGCAGCTCCACATATCAGCCCCAGCATTTT. Protein: CASSSTYQPQHF.

This chain joins TRBV19 and TRBJ2-3; weak D call: TRBD2 (6 bases). The V end was cut by 3 bases, the J end by 0 bases, with 10 bases between. The CDR3 totals 15 residues. Germline V gene sequence: CDR1 LNHDA, CDR2 SQIVND (reference sequence). CDR3 in amino acids: CASSIVGTSTDTQYF. CDR3 DNA: TGTGCCAGTAGTATCGTAGGGACTAGCACAGATACGCAGTATTTT.

This chain joins TRBV4-3 and TRBJ1-5; D not resolved. The CDR3 runs to 19 residues. Germline V gene sequence: CDR1 LGHNA, CDR2 YSLEER. V lost 0 bases and J lost 0, with 18 bases in between. The CDR3 protein is CASSQDLHSYPYSNQPQHF. Here the CDR3 DNA reads TGCGCCAGCAGCCAAGATCTCCACTCCTACCCCTATAGCAATCAGCCCCAGCATTTT.

The chain links TRBV9 to TRBJ1-2, with D perhaps TRBD1 (6 bases). Trimming removed 6 bases at V and 7 bases at J, with 19 bases between. Germline V gives CDR1 SGDLS, CDR2 YYNGEE. The CDR3 length is 14 residues. The CDR3 DNA follows: TGTGCCAGCACCACCCCCGGGGGGCGCGGTGGCTACACCTTC. Translating gives CASTTPGGRGGYTF. Complete variable domain (other parts from reference TRBV9 and TRBJ1-2): DSGVTQTPKHLITATGQRVTLRCSPRSGDLSVYWYQQSLDQGLQFLIQYYNGEERAKGNILERFSAQQFPDLHSELNLSSLELGDSALYFCASTTPGGRGGYTFGSGTRLTVV.

This rearrangement joins TRBV29-1 to TRBJ1-1; D might be TRBD1 (5 bases). Trimming shortened V by 8 bases and J by 3 bases, and 13 bases separated the two germline ends. Germline CDR1 SQVTM, CDR2 ANQGSEA. The CDR3 has 12 amino acids. Here the CDR3 DNA reads TGCAGCTTCCTTCGGGGGTACACTGAAGCTTTCTTT. The encoded protein is CSFLRGYTEAFF.

The chain recombines TRBV4-1 with TRBJ1-1, with D tentatively TRBD1 (5 bases). V was trimmed by 0 bases and J by 4 bases, leaving 12 bases between them. The CDR3 extends over 15 amino acids. Per germline, CDR1 MGHRA and CDR2 YSYEKL. This CDR3 reads CASSQDRQGGTEAFF. The CDR3 DNA reads TGCGCCAGCAGCCAAGATCGTCAGGGTGGCACTGAAGCTTTCTTT.

A few counts support this clone. The CDR3, as DNA: TGTGCCAGCAGCTTCCGGGACAGGGCTCTGGGTTCACCCCTCCACTTT. Translation: CASSFRDRALGSPLHF. The chain joins TRBV5-6 to TRBJ1-6; 9 positions agree with TRBD1. This CDR3 has 16 residues. Trimming removed 2 bases from V and 9 bases from J; junction bases left unmatched: 9. In germline, CDR1 is SGHDT, CDR2 YYEEEE.

The chain couples TRBV6-4 to TRBJ2-2, with D unclear. Per the germline V gene, CDR1 is MRHNA and CDR2 is SNTAGT. V was shortened by 6 bases and J by 5 bases, with 13 bases between the two germline ends. The CDR3 loop spans 14 amino acids. The CDR3 here is CASREVFGTGELFF. CDR3 sequence (DNA): TGTGCCAGCAGAGAGGTCTTCGGAACCGGGGAGCTGTTTTTT.

The chain joins TRBV6-1 to TRBJ1-5, with a weak D call TRBD1 (5 bases). CDR3 length: 19 residues. Trimming pared 4 bases from V and 0 bases from J, leaving 22 bases between. CDR1 and CDR2 from the germline V gene are MNHNS and SASEGT. As DNA, the CDR3 is TGTGCCAGCAGTGTATTCGTTTTGTGGGGCGGTTATAGCAATCAGCCCCAGCATTTT. Protein product: CASSVFVLWGGYSNQPQHF.

V and J are TRBV2 and TRBJ1-5, with D tentatively TRBD1 (6 bases). The V gene lost 2 bases and the J gene lost 7 bases, with 15 bases spanning the gap. The CDR3 consists of 15 residues. Germline CDR1 SNHLY, CDR2 FYNNEI. CDR3 sequence: CASSESRTGNQPQHF. In DNA form, the CDR3 reads TGTGCCAGCAGTGAATCTCGAACAGGGAACCAGCCCCAGCATTTT.

This sequence joins TRBV4-1 and TRBJ2-3, with 8 bases matching TRBD1. V lost 2 bases, J lost 4 bases, and 14 bases stayed unmatched. In germline, CDR1 is MGHRA, CDR2 YSYEKL. There are 18 residues in the CDR3. CDR3 in DNA: TGCGCCAGCAGCCAAACCTATCCCGGACAGGGTAGTTCAGATACGCAGTATTTT. It specifies CASSQTYPGQGSSDTQYF.

J is TRBJ1-2 and V is TRBV6-6; D may be TRBD1 (6 bases). Trimming removed 6 bases at V and 5 bases at J, with 16 bases between. This CDR3 has 14 residues. The germline V gene has CDR1 MNHNY and CDR2 SVGAGI (reference sequence). The CDR3 bases are TGTGCCAGCAGCCGGGGCGGGGGCCGGTATGGCTACACCTTC. Amino acids: CASSRGGGRYGYTF.

The CDR3: CASSLAGTGDGYTF. The CDR3 DNA sequence: TGCGCCAGCAGCTTGGCCGGGACAGGGGATGGCTACACCTTC. This chain joins TRBV5-1 and TRBJ1-2, with 10 bases aligning to TRBD1. The CDR3 is 14 amino acids. V was clipped by 0 bases and J by 6 bases; unmatched bases: 2. Per germline, CDR1 SGHRS and CDR2 YFSETQ.

V gene TRBV14 combines with J gene TRBJ2-1, with no clear D. CDR1 is SGHDN and CDR2 is FVKESK in the germline V gene. Trimming stripped 0 bases from V and 6 bases from J, with 3 bases between. There are 12 residues in the CDR3. The CDR3 coding sequence is TGTGCCAGCAGCCAAGATATCAATGAGCAGTTCTTC. Translated, it gives CASSQDINEQFF.

The sample holds one count of this clone. The chain carries TRBV6-5 and TRBJ2-1; 10 bases fit TRBD2. The germline CDR1 and CDR2 sequences are MNHEY and SVGAGI. The trim removed 0 bases at V and 8 bases at J, leaving 4 bases unmatched. The CDR3 has 15 residues. CDR3 nucleotide sequence: TGTGCCAGCAGTTACTCGACTAGCGGGTACGATGAGCAGTTCTTC. Amino acid sequence: CASSYSTSGYDEQFF.

The chain is built from TRBV30 and TRBJ2-2; D call uncertain. The CDR3 covers 15 residues. CDR1 and CDR2 (germline): GTSNPN, SVGIG (reference sequence). V was cut by 0 bases and J by 1 base, with 9 bases left in between. The CDR3: CAWSVLGGNTGELFF. The CDR3 nucleotides read TGTGCCTGGAGTGTACTTGGCGGGAACACCGGGGAGCTGTTTTTT.

The chain couples TRBV9 to TRBJ2-3; 13 bases map to TRBD2. The ends lost 3 bases at V and 5 bases at J; junction bases unmatched: 6. The CDR3 sequence is 16 residues long. Germline-derived CDR1 and CDR2 are SGDLS and YYNGEE. CDR3 protein: CASSGTSGGLGDTQYF. The DNA for the CDR3 is TGTGCCAGCAGCGGGACTAGCGGGGGCCTGGGAGATACGCAGTATTTT.